Below, 12 T cell receptor beta chains from the same sample are listed, as sequenced in a study of Ad26.COV2.S vaccination and SARS-CoV-2 variants. Sequencing was performed with immunoSEQ multiplex PCR; in TCRdb, only in-frame clones are kept and a portion is missing. The table records about 480,000 clones, about 83% of them present only once. Described treatment: 15 to 20 received Ad26.COV2.S at low or high dose, single or two shots; roughly five received placebo; per-sample allocation not given. Day 63 after the first injection of vaccine or placebo was the sampling time. The sequencing here drew on peripheral blood, taken in a trial of Ad26.COV2.S vaccine versus placebo. The receptors originated from a person between 18 and 65 years old who received the Ad26.COV2.S COVID-19 vaccine or a placebo.

The chain joins TRBV6-2 or TRBV6-3 to TRBJ2-3; D call uncertain. This CDR3 contains 14 residues. Germline V CDR1 and CDR2: MNHEY, SVGEGT. The germline V and J ends were trimmed by 7 bases and 0 bases, with 11 bases remaining between them. CDR3 region: CASTPWGSTDTQYF. DNA for the CDR3: TGTGCCAGCACCCCCTGGGGTAGCACAGATACGCAGTATTTT.

A remark on this clone: Different DNA sequences within this sample yield the same CDR3. This chain links TRBV7-9 with TRBJ1-1; D call uncertain. Germline CDR1 and CDR2: SEHNR and FQNEAQ (reference sequence). This CDR3 spans 13 amino acids. The V end was cut by 1 base, the J end by 4 bases, with 7 bases between. For the CDR3, the DNA is TGTGCCAGCAGCTTAGAGGGTGGCACTGAAGCTTTCTTT. Protein product: CASSLEGGTEAFF.

The CDR3 sequence: CASSLESRNTEAFF. The CDR3 region has the DNA TGCGCCAGCAGTCTTGAGTCTCGGAACACTGAAGCTTTCTTT. The chain employs TRBV5-1 and TRBJ1-1, with D uncertain. Trimming took 5 bases from V and 1 from J, leaving 12 bases between them. The CDR3 consists of 14 residues. Germline V gives CDR1 SGHRS, CDR2 YFSETQ.

The CDR3 sequence is CATSTDRGYEQYF. The CDR3 bases are TGTGCCACCAGCACAGACAGGGGGTACGAGCAGTACTTC. The chain uses TRBV15 and TRBJ2-7, with 9 positions matching TRBD1. Germline V gene data show CDR1 as LNHNV and CDR2 as YYDKDF (reference sequence). The ends lost 4 bases at V and 4 bases at J; junction bases unmatched: 2. The CDR3 runs 13 residues. The variable domain in full, with the rest retrieved from reference TRBV15 and TRBJ2-7, is DAMVIQNPRYQVTQFGKPVTLSCSQTLNHNVMYWYQQKSSQAPKLLFHYYDKDFNNEADTPDNFQSRRPNTSFCFLDIRSPGLGDTAMYLCATSTDRGYEQYFGPGTRLTVT.

The chain combines TRBV2 with TRBJ2-5, with TRBD1 matching 10 bases. The CDR3 is made up of 14 amino acids. V shed 5 bases, J shed 4 bases, and the junction held 4 bases outside the gene matches. CDR1 is SNHLY and CDR2 is FYNNEI in the germline V gene. CDR3 sequence (DNA): TGTGCCAGCAGTACCGACAGGGGGCGAGAGACCCAGTACTTC. Encoded protein: CASSTDRGRETQYF.

This clone turned up a few times. The rearrangement uses TRBV6-6 and TRBJ2-1, with 15 nucleotides matching TRBD2. The CDR3 is made up of 15 amino acids. V shed 7 bases, J shed 9 bases, and the junction held 7 bases outside the gene matches. CDR1 is MNHNY, CDR2 SVGAGI, per germline (reference sequence). The chain's CDR3 is CASMKPGLAGGEQFF. The DNA for the CDR3 is TGTGCCAGCATGAAACCGGGACTAGCGGGAGGTGAGCAGTTCTTC.

The chain links TRBV11-2 to TRBJ2-3, with 7 bases lining up with TRBD1. The ends lost 4 bases at V and 5 bases at J; junction bases unmatched: 9. Per germline, CDR1 SGHAT and CDR2 FQNNGV. The CDR3 contains 15 residues. CDR3 region: CASSSTPNRGDTQYF. The CDR3 region has the DNA TGTGCCAGCAGCTCAACCCCCAACAGGGGAGATACGCAGTATTTT. Based on the CDR3 plus reference TRBV11-2 and TRBJ2-3, the full variable domain is EAGVAQSPRYKIIEKRQSVAFWCNPISGHATLYWYQQILGQGPKLLIQFQNNGVVDDSQLPKDRFSAERLKGVDSTLKIQPAKLEDSAVYLCASSSTPNRGDTQYFGPGTRLTVL.

This clone has just one count. This chain links TRBV19 with TRBJ1-1, with D unresolved. CDR1 is LNHDA and CDR2 is SQIVND in the germline V gene (reference sequence). Trimming pared 2 bases from V and 5 bases from J, leaving 9 bases between. This CDR3 has 13 amino acids. CDR3 DNA: TGTGCCAGTAGTATAACGCCAGAGACTGAAGCTTTCTTT. This codes for CASSITPETEAFF.

The chain joins TRBV6-2 or TRBV6-3 to TRBJ2-3; TRBD2 matches 16 bases. V dropped 5 bases and J dropped 3; count of bases not matched to a gene: 5. The CDR3 spans 17 residues. Germline-derived CDR1 and CDR2 are MNHEY and SVGEGT. The CDR3: CASSDPGLAGGTDTQYF. DNA for the CDR3: TGTGCCAGCAGTGATCCGGGACTAGCGGGAGGGACAGATACGCAGTATTTT.

This clone occurred once. This sequence joins TRBV12-3 or TRBV12-4 and TRBJ1-3; D is undetermined. V lost 7 bases and J 4 bases, leaving 8 bases between the germline ends. The CDR3 has 12 residues. CDR3 bases: TGTGCCAGCAAGGCGGGGGGAAACACCATATATTTT. Its protein product is CASKAGGNTIYF.

The rearrangement joins TRBV10-2 to TRBJ2-7; TRBD2 aligns across 10 bases. This CDR3 comprises 15 residues. Germline V gives CDR1 WSHSY, CDR2 SAAADI. Trimming at V came to 8 bases and at J to 4 bases, leaving 11 bases not matched to a gene. CDR3 in amino acids: CASYPLAGGAYEQYF. CDR3 in DNA: TGCGCCAGCTATCCCTTAGCGGGAGGCGCTTACGAGCAGTACTTC.

This chain connects TRBV30 to TRBJ1-4; unclear D gene. The germline V and J ends were trimmed by 2 bases and 8 bases, with 12 bases remaining between them. This CDR3 region has 13 residues. Germline V gene sequence: CDR1 GTSNPN, CDR2 SVGIG (reference sequence). The CDR3 loop is CAWSRGLREKLFF. The CDR3 DNA reads TGTGCCTGGAGTCGTGGGCTTCGGGAAAAACTGTTTTTT.